This is a list of T cell receptor beta chains from one sample in a study of cytomegalovirus exposure and HLA in healthy donors. TCRdb keeps only in-frame clones here, not all; method: immunoSEQ multiplex PCR. The sample includes some 120,000 clones. Specimen: PBMCs. The origin of the receptors is a man aged 30 to 39 in good health and CMV-seronegative. Each CDR3 is given with its conserved first and last residue. Fields, in order: J gene, D gene, V gene, CDR3 protein, CDR3 DNA. D genes are given only for firm matches.

>TRBJ1-2|NA|TRBV6-5
CASSYRERSNYGHTF
TGTGCCAGCAGTTACAGGGAGAGATCTAACTATGGCCACACCTTC
>TRBJ2-7|NA|TRBV18
CASSPGREREQYF
TGTGCCAGCTCACCAGGCCGGGAGCGGGAGCAGTACTTC
>TRBJ1-5|NA|TRBV27
CASSLGWGGGNQPQHF
TGTGCCAGCAGTTTAGGATGGGGGGGAGGCAATCAGCCCCAGCATTTT
>TRBJ2-7|TRBD1|TRBV10-3
CAISPGGEQYF
TGTGCCATCAGCCCAGGGGGCGAGCAGTACTTC
>TRBJ2-7|TRBD2|TRBV7-2
CASSYLAGGVEQYF
TGTGCCAGCAGCTACTTAGCGGGAGGGGTCGAGCAGTACTTC
>TRBJ2-7|NA|TRBV11-2
CASSPLNPIYRDEQYF
TGTGCCAGCAGCCCGTTAAACCCAATATACCGGGACGAGCAGTACTTC
>TRBJ1-5|NA|TRBV10-3
CAISEEGGRGNQPQHF
TGTGCCATCAGTGAGGAGGGGGGGAGAGGCAATCAGCCCCAGCATTTT
>TRBJ1-4|NA|TRBV7-9
CASSLSVGGEKLFF
TGTGCCAGCAGCTTATCGGTCGGGGGAGAAAAACTGTTTTTT
>TRBJ2-7|NA|TRBV5-1
CASSQAPGYEQYF
TGCGCCAGCAGCCAGGCTCCGGGGTACGAGCAGTACTTC
>TRBJ2-5|TRBD1|TRBV29-1
CSIEDPDRAETQYF
TGCAGCATTGAAGACCCGGACAGGGCAGAGACCCAGTACTTC
>TRBJ2-2|NA|TRBV28
CASSLYDRLDTGELFF
TGTGCCAGCAGTTTATATGACAGGCTGGACACCGGGGAGCTGTTTTTT
>TRBJ2-7|NA|TRBV28
CASSFRQAGRENEQYF
TGTGCCAGCAGTTTTCGACAGGCGGGGCGGGAGAACGAGCAGTACTTC
>TRBJ2-7|TRBD1|TRBV15
CATSREQGRYSYEQYF
TGTGCCACCAGCAGAGAACAGGGGCGGTACTCCTACGAGCAGTACTTC
>TRBJ2-7|NA|TRBV10-3
CAISELLDYEQYF
TGTGCCATCAGTGAACTACTAGATTACGAGCAGTACTTC
>TRBJ2-5|NA|TRBV21-1
CASSKPGQGVEYQETQYF
TGTGCCAGCAGCAAGCCGGGACAGGGGGTTGAGTACCAAGAGACCCAGTACTTC
>TRBJ1-5|NA|TRBV29-1
CSVSSQGGQPQHF
TGCAGCGTTTCGAGCCAAGGAGGGCAGCCCCAGCATTTT
>TRBJ2-7|NA|TRBV7-2
CASSLSGQLYEQYF
TGTGCCAGCAGTTTATCCGGACAGTTATACGAGCAGTACTTC
>TRBJ2-3|TRBD2|TRBV4-1
CASSQGSAGGFTDTQYF
TGCGCCAGCAGCCAAGGGAGCGCGGGAGGCTTCACAGATACGCAGTATTTT
>TRBJ2-7|TRBD2|TRBV10-1
CASSPGTSAYEQYF
TGCGCCAGCAGTCCCGGGACTAGTGCCTACGAGCAGTACTTC
>TRBJ1-1|NA|TRBV9
CASSVGLSMNTEAFF
TGTGCCAGCAGCGTGGGACTGTCCATGAACACTGAAGCTTTCTTT
>TRBJ2-7|NA|TRBV5-6
CASSSRGQIEQYF
TGTGCCAGCAGCTCGAGGGGACAAATCGAGCAGTACTTC
>TRBJ2-7|TRBD2|TRBV30
CAWSGLAGAYEQYF
TGTGCCTGGAGTGGACTAGCGGGGGCCTACGAGCAGTACTTC
>TRBJ2-7|TRBD2|TRBV2
CASSEMSEAGGPHEQYF
TGTGCCAGCAGTGAAATGTCAGAAGCGGGAGGCCCCCACGAGCAGTACTTC
>TRBJ2-2|NA|TRBV2
CASSRDTGELFF
TGTGCCAGCAGCCGGGACACCGGGGAGCTGTTTTTT
>TRBJ2-5|TRBD2|TRBV5-1
CASSRRLAEGGETQYF
TGCGCCAGCAGCCGTCGACTAGCGGAGGGGGGGGAGACCCAGTACTTC